This is a list of T cell receptor beta chains from one sample in a study of naive and memory T cell subsets. TCRdb itself ran the 5' RACE reads through MiXCR, one entry per CDR3 protein. The sample has more than 25,000 distinct CDR3 sequences, approximately 24% seen once. These receptors came from a female donor in good health. Both conserved end residues are part of each CDR3. D genes are given only for firm matches. Clone size is given for some rows only: seen once, a few or many times, or a class if the clone is expanded.

clone_size	j_call	d_call	v_call	cdr3_aa	cdr3_nt
.	TRBJ2-3	TRBD2	TRBV29-1	CSVEGGKGTDTQYF	TGCAGCGTTGAGGGGGGGAAGGGCACAGATACGCAGTATTTT
.	TRBJ2-5	TRBD2	TRBV6-5	CASSPLAGETQYF	TGTGCCAGCAGCCCCCTAGCGGGGGAGACCCAGTACTTC
once	TRBJ1-2	TRBD1	TRBV6-2/TRBV6-3	CASRRGQGTYGYTF	TGTGCCAGCAGAAGGGGACAGGGGACCTATGGCTACACCTTC
many	TRBJ2-1	TRBD2	TRBV6-5	CASSSGRGGYEQFF	TGTGCCAGCAGTTCCGGACGGGGGGGATATGAGCAGTTCTTC
.	TRBJ2-7	.	TRBV29-1	CSVSHLREPYEQYF	TGCAGCGTTTCCCACCTGAGGGAGCCGTACGAGCAGTACTTC
many	TRBJ2-7	.	TRBV20-1	CSARGGGREQYF	TGCAGTGCTAGGGGAGGGGGACGAGAGCAGTACTTC
medium-sized	TRBJ2-1	.	TRBV7-2	CASSPQAGEQFF	TGTGCCAGCAGCCCTCAAGCGGGTGAGCAGTTCTTC
few	TRBJ1-1	TRBD1	TRBV29-1	CSVEGGTDLNTEAFF	TGCAGCGTTGAGGGGGGGACAGACCTGAACACTGAAGCTTTCTTT
.	TRBJ2-1	TRBD2	TRBV12-3/TRBV12-4	CASSLGLAGGGLGQFF	TGTGCCAGCAGTTTAGGGCTAGCGGGAGGGGGGTTAGGGCAGTTCTTC
many	TRBJ1-2	.	TRBV19	CASRDTNYGYTF	TGTGCCAGTAGGGACACCAACTATGGCTACACCTTC
.	TRBJ1-1	.	TRBV20-1	CSARLNSLNTEAFF	TGCAGTGCTAGGTTAAACAGTCTGAATACTGAAGCTTTCTTT
.	TRBJ2-7	.	TRBV6-6	CASRKGYEQYF	TGTGCCAGCAGAAAGGGGTACGAGCAGTACTTC
once	TRBJ1-1	.	TRBV15	CATSRGLDTEAFF	TGTGCCACCAGCAGAGGGCTGGACACTGAAGCTTTCTTT
.	TRBJ2-5	.	TRBV6-5	CASSLRKDSGIETQYF	TGTGCCAGCAGTCTTCGAAAGGACAGTGGAATAGAGACCCAGTACTTC
medium-sized	TRBJ2-2	.	TRBV12-3/TRBV12-4	CASSLTTNTGELFF	TGTGCCAGCAGTTTAACCACGAACACCGGGGAGCTGTTTTTT
.	TRBJ2-1	.	TRBV29-1	CSVGAGTSEFF	.
many	TRBJ2-1	.	TRBV20-1	CSAAGLSRGNEQFF	TGCAGTGCCGCGGGGCTGAGTAGGGGCAATGAGCAGTTCTTC
.	TRBJ2-5	.	TRBV4-1	CASSQTTLGGGGETQYF	TGCGCCAGCAGCCAAACTACCTTGGGAGGAGGAGGGGAGACCCAGTACTTC
.	TRBJ1-2	TRBD1	TRBV25-1	CASIGNRGTGYTF	TGTGCCAGCATAGGGAACAGGGGCACTGGCTACACCTTC
.	TRBJ1-1	.	TRBV29-1	CSVAKAPNTEAFF	TGCAGCGTAGCCAAAGCTCCGAACACTGAAGCTTTCTTT
.	TRBJ2-3	TRBD2	TRBV20-1	CSATVSGGGADTQYF	TGCAGTGCTACTGTGTCCGGGGGGGGCGCAGATACGCAGTATTTT
.	TRBJ1-4	TRBD1	TRBV29-1	CSAQLGQGDEKLFF	TGCAGCGCCCAGCTCGGACAGGGGGATGAAAAACTGTTTTTT
.	TRBJ2-5	.	TRBV29-1	CSSLTGTAQETQYF	TGCAGCTCTCTTACCGGGACCGCTCAAGAGACCCAGTACTTC
few	TRBJ2-3	TRBD2	TRBV20-1	CSANPLAGGPDTQYF	TGCAGTGCTAATCCCCTAGCGGGGGGACCAGATACGCAGTATTTT
.	TRBJ2-1	.	TRBV15	CATSRGRDLYNEQFF	TGTGCCACCAGCAGAGGCAGGGACCTATACAATGAGCAGTTCTTC
many	TRBJ2-1	.	TRBV2	CASSEQPRHEQFF	TGTGCCAGCAGTGAACAGCCCAGGCATGAGCAGTTCTTC
.	TRBJ2-7	.	TRBV20-1	CSAPGGGSQAYEQYF	TGCAGTGCCCCCGGGGGCGGGAGCCAGGCCTACGAGCAGTACTTC
few	TRBJ2-3	TRBD2	TRBV7-2	CASSPGLAGHDAQYF	TGTGCCAGCAGCCCGGGACTAGCGGGACATGATGCGCAGTATTTT
.	TRBJ2-5	TRBD2	TRBV20-1	CSARSGGAEETQYF	TGCAGTGCTAGAAGCGGGGGGGCCGAGGAGACCCAGTACTTC
.	TRBJ1-5	TRBD1	TRBV20-1	CSAQDRGLPVQPQHF	TGCAGTGCCCAGGACAGGGGGCTCCCTGTTCAGCCCCAGCATTTT
many	TRBJ2-1	TRBD1	TRBV29-1	CSVWGGTGLNEQFF	TGCAGCGTATGGGGGGGGACAGGGCTCAATGAGCAGTTCTTC
many	TRBJ1-1	TRBD1	TRBV29-1	CSNGQDPEAFF	TGCAGCAATGGACAGGACCCTGAAGCTTTCTTT
many	TRBJ2-4	TRBD2	TRBV7-2	CASSPVGGKAKNIQYF	TGTGCCAGCAGTCCAGTCGGGGGGAAAGCCAAAAACATTCAGTACTTC
.	TRBJ1-4	.	TRBV6-1	CASSDPQSTNEKLFF	TGTGCCAGCAGTGATCCACAGTCAACTAATGAAAAACTGTTTTTT
many	TRBJ2-1	.	TRBV6-5	CASSYGTQPRDVKFF	TGTGCCAGCAGTTACGGGACCCAACCTCGCGACGTGAAGTTCTTC
.	TRBJ1-5	.	TRBV10-1	CASSSGGGQPQHF	TGCGCCAGCAGCTCCGGCGGGGGGCAGCCCCAGCATTTT
many	TRBJ2-7	.	TRBV20-1	CSAREEQYF	TGCAGTGCCAGAGAAGAGCAGTACTTC
.	TRBJ2-1	TRBD1	TRBV10-3	CAIAGTGSYNEQFF	TGTGCCATCGCTGGGACAGGGTCGTACAATGAGCAGTTCTTC
.	TRBJ2-3	TRBD2	TRBV4-2	CASSQRPGLAGGLADTQYF	TGTGCCAGCAGCCAAAGGCCGGGACTAGCGGGGGGCCTCGCAGATACGCAGTATTTT
.	TRBJ2-3	TRBD2	TRBV29-1	CSVEAAGGGNTQYF	TGCAGCGTTGAGGCAGCGGGGGGGGGTAATACGCAGTATTTT
few	TRBJ2-2	.	TRBV20-1	CSARGPSTGELFF	TGCAGTGCTAGGGGGCCCTCCACCGGGGAGCTGTTTTTT
.	TRBJ2-2	.	TRBV30	CAWSATNTGELFF	TGTGCCTGGAGTGCGACGAACACCGGGGAGCTGTTTTTT
.	TRBJ2-1	TRBD2	TRBV4-1	CASSQGGLEISYNEQFF	TGCGCCAGCAGCCAAGGTGGACTAGAAATTTCCTACAATGAGCAGTTCTTC